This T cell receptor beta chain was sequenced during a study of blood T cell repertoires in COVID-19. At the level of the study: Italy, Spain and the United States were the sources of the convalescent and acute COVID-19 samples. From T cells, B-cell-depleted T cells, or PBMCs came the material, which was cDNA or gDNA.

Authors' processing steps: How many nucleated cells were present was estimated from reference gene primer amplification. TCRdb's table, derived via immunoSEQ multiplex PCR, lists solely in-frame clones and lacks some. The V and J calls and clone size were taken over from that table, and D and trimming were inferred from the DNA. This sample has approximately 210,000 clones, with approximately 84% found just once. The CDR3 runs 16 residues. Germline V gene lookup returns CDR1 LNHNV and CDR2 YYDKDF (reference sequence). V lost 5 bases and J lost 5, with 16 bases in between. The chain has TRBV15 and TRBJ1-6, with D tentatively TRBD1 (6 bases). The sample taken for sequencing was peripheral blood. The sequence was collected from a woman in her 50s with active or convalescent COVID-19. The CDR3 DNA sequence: TGTGCCACCAGCGAGGGGGTCCCCCCTCATAATTCACCCCTCCACTTT. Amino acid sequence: CATSEGVPPHNSPLHF.